Listed below are T cell receptor beta chains from one sample, sequenced in a study of T cells in Graves' hyperthyroidism and ophthalmopathy. TCRdb passed the multiplex PCR reads through MiXCR, listing each CDR3 protein once. The sample lists 300,000 or so distinct CDR3 sequences, about 20% seen once, with approximately 54% in the top ten. Sequenced sample: blood. The source of these receptors is a woman aged 50 to 60 with Graves' hyperthyroidism. The CDR3 runs from the conserved cysteine through the conserved F or W. The D gene is left open where the match is weak. The listing skips clone size in some rows; elsewhere it reads once, few, many or a size class.

D gene	V gene	clone size	J gene	CDR3 DNA	CDR3 protein
NA	TRBV4-1	NA	TRBJ2-6	TGCGCCAGCAGCCAAGGGACTGGGGCCAACGTCCCGACTTTC	CASSQGTGANVPTF
TRBD2	TRBV24-1	few	TRBJ2-1	TGTGCCACCGGGGCTAGCGGGAGTGGCAATGAGCAGTTCTTC	CATGASGSGNEQFF
TRBD1	TRBV4-2	NA	TRBJ1-3	TGTGCCAGCAGCCAAGGGACAGGGGGCTCTGGAAACACCATATATTTT	CASSQGTGGSGNTIYF
NA	TRBV12-3/TRBV12-4	NA	TRBJ2-7	TGTGCCAGCAGCTTGGCCCCCGGGAACTACAATGAGCAGTACTTC	CASSLAPGNYNEQYF
NA	TRBV28	few	TRBJ2-2	TGTGCCAGCCTTTCGGACACCGGGGAGCTGTTTTTT	CASLSDTGELFF
NA	TRBV3-1	many	TRBJ1-1	TGTGCCAGCAGCCTTAGTACTGGGACTGAAGCTTTCTTT	CASSLSTGTEAFF
NA	TRBV7-2	many	TRBJ2-1	TGTGCCAGCAGCTCCTCCCCTTACAATGAGCAGTTCTTC	CASSSSPYNEQFF
NA	TRBV28	many	TRBJ2-7	TGTGCCAGCACCCCATCGGTTCGCGGGACCTACGAGCAGTACTTC	CASTPSVRGTYEQYF
NA	TRBV7-8	many	TRBJ1-2	TGTGCCAGCAGCTTAGAGGGGAACTATGGCTACACCTTC	CASSLEGNYGYTF
NA	TRBV30	NA	TRBJ2-3	TGTGCCTGGAGTGTAGGGCGGGCGACAGATACGCAGTATTTT	CAWSVGRATDTQYF
NA	TRBV29-1	NA	TRBJ2-3	TGCAGCGGGGGGGGCGGGGGAGCAGATACGCAGTATTTT	CSGGGGGADTQYF
TRBD2	TRBV5-1	few	TRBJ2-3	TGCGCCAGCAGCTCCTTTGGCCGGGGGGGGACAGATACGCAGTATTTT	CASSSFGRGGTDTQYF
NA	TRBV6-4	few	TRBJ1-1	TGTGCCAGCAGTGACCGTCCGCACACTGAAGCTTTCTTT	CASSDRPHTEAFF
NA	TRBV29-1	few	TRBJ1-1	TGCAGCGCCCGGGGTCAGGCTGAAGCTTTCTTT	CSARGQAEAFF
NA	TRBV12-3/TRBV12-4	many	TRBJ1-1	TGTGCCAGCACTTTAGCCCGTGACACTGAAGCTTTCTTT	CASTLARDTEAFF
NA	TRBV28	many	TRBJ2-1	TGTGCCAGCAGTCTCGGCGTGGGGAGACGGGAGCAGTTCTTC	CASSLGVGRREQFF
TRBD2	TRBV11-2	many	TRBJ2-5	TGTGCCAGCAGCCGGACTAGCGGGAGGCTGGAGACCCAGTACTTC	CASSRTSGRLETQYF
TRBD1	TRBV6-1	few	TRBJ1-1	TGTGCCAGCAGTTGGGCAGGGGGTCGAGCTTTCTTT	CASSWAGGRAFF
NA	TRBV6-1	NA	TRBJ2-1	TGTGCCAGCAGTCTGACAGACAGCTCCTACAATGAGCAGTTCTTC	CASSLTDSSYNEQFF
NA	TRBV24-1	few	TRBJ1-1	TGTGCCACCAGTGACTCGACAGTTAACACTGAAGCTTTCTTT	CATSDSTVNTEAFF
TRBD1	TRBV3-1	many	TRBJ1-4	TGTGCCAGCAGCCCCCGGACAGGGGGTAAGTCTGAAAAACTGTTTTTT	CASSPRTGGKSEKLFF
TRBD1	TRBV12-3/TRBV12-4	NA	TRBJ1-1	TGTGCCAGCAGTTTAGGACAGGGGGCTAGGTCTGAAGCTTTCTTT	CASSLGQGARSEAFF